The 25 T cell receptor beta chains presented below share a single source sample, sequenced in a study of radiation and T cells in renal cell carcinoma. Documented time point: blood 2 weeks post-SBRT. Treatment meaning: 15 Gy SBRT to primary tumor, nephrectomy 4 weeks later. Sequencing used immunoSEQ multiplex PCR; TCRdb keeps in-frame clones, though not all of them. The repertoire holds 40,000 to 60,000 clones, with 80% as singletons. The input for sequencing was blood, taken from a patient whose treatment included radiotherapy and nephrectomy. The source of these receptors is a woman in her 70s with renal cell carcinoma.

Of note for this clone: One end of the junction does not line up with germline, which may come from a read error. The chain links TRBV25-1 to TRBJ1-1; weak D call: TRBD1 (6 bases). Looked up from germline, CDR1 is MGHDK and CDR2 is SYGVNS. The CDR3 covers 9 residues. The CDR3 region has the DNA TGTGCCAGCAGTAGGGGGAAGGGCTTT. The encoded protein is CASSRGKGF.

This rearrangement joins TRBV5-8 to TRBJ1-1, with no clear D. CDR3 length equals 8 residues. Germline V gene data show CDR1 as SGHTS and CDR2 as YDEGEE. V lost 7 bases and J lost 7, with 2 bases in between. CDR3: CASGEAFF. The CDR3, as DNA: TGTGCCAGCGGTGAAGCTTTCTTT. Using reference TRBV5-8 and TRBJ1-1 for the parts outside the CDR3, the full variable domain is EAGVTQSPTHLIKTRGQQATLRCSPISGHTSVYWYQQALGLGLQFLLWYDEGEERNRGNFPPRFSGRQFPNYSSELNVNALELEDSALYLCASGEAFFGQGTRLTVV.

The V gene is TRBV10-3, the J gene TRBJ2-5; possible D gene TRBD1, 6 bases. The CDR3 contains 14 residues. CDR1 is ENHRY and CDR2 is SYGVKD in the germline V gene. V lost 0 bases to trimming and J lost 4 bases, with 9 bases between them. Here the CDR3 reads CAISESSGVETQYF. The CDR3 DNA is TGTGCCATCAGTGAGTCATCAGGGGTAGAGACCCAGTACTTC.

The V gene is TRBV2, the J gene TRBJ2-7; the D gene could be TRBD1 or TRBD2 (5 bases each). From germline, CDR1 is SNHLY and CDR2 FYNNEI. The CDR3 spans 14 residues. Trimming stripped 7 bases from V and 0 bases from J, with 13 bases between. The CDR3 coding sequence is TGTGCCAGCACTTACCGGGACGGCTCCTACGAGCAGTACTTC. It specifies CASTYRDGSYEQYF.

The chain links TRBV9 to TRBJ2-7, with TRBD1 as a possible D gene (5 bases). Germline CDR1 and CDR2: SGDLS and YYNGEE. This CDR3 spans 17 amino acids. V lost 0 bases to trimming and J lost 4 bases, with 20 bases between them. CDR3 region: CASSVGARQGVKYEQYF. CDR3 nucleotides: TGTGCCAGCAGCGTAGGGGCACGCCAGGGCGTGAAGTACGAGCAGTACTTC.

This rearrangement joins TRBV9 to TRBJ2-3; perhaps TRBD1 as D (7 bases). Trimming cost V 3 bases and J 6 bases, with 23 bases left between them. Germline lookup yields CDR1 SGDLS and CDR2 YYNGEE. The CDR3 runs 17 residues. The CDR3 DNA reads TGTGCCAGCAGCGGAGGGGCTAGCCAGGGGGGACGGGATACGCAGTATTTT. Residues: CASSGGASQGGRDTQYF.

The V and J genes are TRBV10-3 and TRBJ1-2; tentatively, D is TRBD1 (5 bases). Germline V lookup: CDR1 ENHRY, CDR2 SYGVKD. The CDR3 is 14 amino acids. V was trimmed by 6 bases and J by 2 bases, leaving 13 bases between them. Here the CDR3 reads CAIREGRGNYGYTF. In DNA form, the CDR3 reads TGTGCCATCAGGGAAGGGCGGGGCAACTATGGCTACACCTTC.

This chain uses TRBV29-1 with TRBJ1-2; tentatively, D is TRBD1 (6 bases). Germline CDR1 is SQVTM and CDR2 is ANQGSEA. V lost 2 bases and J lost 4, with 14 bases in between. This CDR3 region has 14 residues. CDR3: CSVEMGQGSYGYTF. In nucleotides, the CDR3 is TGCAGCGTTGAAATGGGCCAGGGGAGCTATGGCTACACCTTC.

This clone was seen a single time. J is TRBJ1-2 and V is TRBV6-1; 10 bases agree with TRBD1. After removal of 4 bases from V and 6 bases from J, the junction contained 5 bases not matched to a gene. There are 14 residues in the CDR3. CDR1 MNHNS and CDR2 SASEGT come from the germline V gene. The CDR3 sequence: CASSAGTGENGYTF. Here the CDR3 DNA reads TGTGCCAGCAGTGCCGGGACAGGGGAGAATGGCTACACCTTC.

The rearrangement uses TRBV7-9 and TRBJ2-7; TRBD1 matches 9 bases. V gave up 5 bases and J gave up 9 bases; unmatched junction bases: 17. This CDR3 comprises 16 residues. From germline, CDR1 is SEHNR and CDR2 FQNEAQ (reference sequence). Here the CDR3 DNA reads TGTGCCAGCAGCCCCCGAGGGGGGACAGGGACGGGAAGGCAGTACTTC. This encodes CASSPRGGTGTGRQYF. The full variable domain, its missing parts supplied by reference TRBV7-9 and TRBJ2-7, is DTGVSQNPRHKITKRGQNVTFRCDPISEHNRLYWYRQTLGQGPEFLTYFQNEAQLEKSRLLSDRFSAERPKGSFSTLEIQRTEQGDSAMYLCASSPRGGTGTGRQYFGPGTRLTVT.

The chain employs TRBV27 and TRBJ1-5, with D uncertain. The CDR3 length is 13 residues. Germline CDR1 and CDR2: MNHEY and SMNVEV (reference sequence). Trimming pared 5 bases from V and 7 bases from J, leaving 12 bases between. CDR3 residues: CASSLSGIQPQHF. The CDR3 coding sequence is TGTGCCAGCAGTCTGTCCGGGATCCAGCCCCAGCATTTT.

The J gene is TRBJ2-5, the V gene TRBV30; no reliable D call. The CDR3 length is 16 residues. CDR1 is GTSNPN and CDR2 is SVGIG in the germline V gene (reference sequence). With 0 bases removed from V and 1 base from J, the gap between germline ends came to 15 bases. The CDR3 region is CAWSVTATTTQETQYF. Written as DNA, the CDR3 is TGTGCCTGGAGTGTTACTGCTACAACCACCCAAGAGACCCAGTACTTC.

V gene TRBV7-2 combines with J gene TRBJ2-1; 15 nucleotides line up with TRBD2. V trimming: 5 bases; J trimming: 7 bases; junction bases outside the gene matches: 6. Germline CDR1 and CDR2: SGHTA and FQGNSA. The CDR3 is made up of 16 amino acids. CDR3 region: CASSARTSGRANEQFF. The DNA of the CDR3 is TGTGCCAGCAGCGCCAGGACTAGCGGGAGGGCGAATGAGCAGTTCTTC.

V is TRBV4-1 and J is TRBJ2-1; 9 bases agree with TRBD2. Germline loops: CDR1 MGHRA, CDR2 YSYEKL. The CDR3 totals 16 residues. V shed 0 bases, J shed 4 bases, and the junction held 4 bases outside the gene matches. As DNA, the CDR3 is TGCGCCAGCAGCCAAGATAGGGCGGGGGGGTACAATGAGCAGTTCTTC. Its protein product is CASSQDRAGGYNEQFF.

The genes are TRBV5-1 and TRBJ2-2, with D perhaps TRBD1 or TRBD2 (5 bases each). The V gene lost 4 bases and the J gene lost 4 bases, with 11 bases spanning the gap. There are 14 residues in the CDR3. Germline-derived CDR1 and CDR2 are SGHRS and YFSETQ. CDR3: CASSIGTATGELFF. CDR3 nucleotide sequence: TGCGCCAGCAGCATAGGGACCGCCACCGGGGAGCTGTTTTTT.

This clone has just a few counts. For the CDR3, the DNA is TGTGCCAGTCGGACAGCAGGGGCCAACGTCCTGACTTTC. This encodes CASRTAGANVLTF. J is TRBJ2-6 and V is TRBV6-5; maybe TRBD1 (6 bases). The CDR3 length is 13 residues. Germline-derived CDR1 and CDR2 are MNHEY and SVGAGI. Trimming stripped 9 bases from V and 4 bases from J, with 10 bases between.

This rearrangement joins TRBV6-5 to TRBJ1-1; TRBD1 aligns across 7 bases. CDR1 and CDR2 from the germline V gene are MNHEY and SVGAGI. This CDR3 has 14 residues. V was pared by 6 bases and J by 3 bases, with 7 bases of the junction left unmatched. Here the CDR3 reads CASSARTGDTEAFF. DNA for the CDR3: TGTGCCAGCAGCGCAAGGACAGGTGACACTGAAGCTTTCTTT.

V is TRBV2 and J is TRBJ2-4; possibly TRBD2 for D (6 bases). Germline values: CDR1 SNHLY, CDR2 FYNNEI. The V gene lost 4 bases and the J gene lost 10 bases, with 14 bases spanning the gap. CDR3 length: 13 residues. The CDR3, as DNA: TGTGCCAGCAGTGGGGGTTCCCGGGGGATTCAGTACTTC. Its translation: CASSGGSRGIQYF.

V usage is TRBV6-5 and J usage is TRBJ2-7, with D possibly being TRBD1 (5 bases). Per germline, CDR1 MNHEY and CDR2 SVGAGI. V was trimmed by 2 bases and J by 3 bases, leaving 8 bases between them. This CDR3 has 13 amino acids. CDR3 nucleotide sequence: TGTGCCAGCAGTTACACCAGGGACTACGAGCAGTACTTC. Translated: CASSYTRDYEQYF.

Only a few counts were recorded for this clone. V is TRBV6-5 and J is TRBJ1-2; D may be TRBD1 (5 bases). Deletions cut 2 bases from V and 4 bases from J, with 5 bases between. Germline V gene lookup returns CDR1 MNHEY and CDR2 SVGAGI. The CDR3 length is 12 residues. The CDR3 loop reads CASSYDSYGYTF. CDR3 coding DNA: TGTGCCAGCAGTTACGACAGCTATGGCTACACCTTC.

V gene TRBV4-2 combines with J gene TRBJ2-7; the D is unclear. The CDR3 spans 17 residues. V shed 1 base and J shed 3 bases, with 19 bases lying between them. Germline V lookup: CDR1 LGHNA, CDR2 YNFKEQ. The CDR3 loop reads CASSQGGDLVVSYEQYF. CDR3 bases: TGTGCCAGCAGCCAAGGAGGTGACCTCGTCGTAAGCTACGAGCAGTACTTC.

J is TRBJ2-3 and V is TRBV13; 12 nucleotides match TRBD1. After removal of 3 bases from V and 4 bases from J, the junction contained 5 bases not matched to a gene. This CDR3 is built from 16 residues. Looked up from germline, CDR1 is PRHDT and CDR2 is FYEKMQ (reference sequence). This chain's CDR3 is CASSFRDRGPSDTQYF. In DNA form, the CDR3 reads TGTGCCAGCAGCTTCCGGGACAGGGGGCCCTCAGATACGCAGTATTTT.

V and J are TRBV6-6 and TRBJ1-5; D possibly corresponds to TRBD1 (5 bases). The CDR3 covers 14 residues. CDR1 and CDR2 from the germline V gene are MNHNY and SVGAGI (reference sequence). V was shortened by 4 bases and J by 1 base, with 8 bases between the two germline ends. The DNA for the CDR3 is TGTGCCAGCAGTTCCAGGGAAAGCAATCAGCCCCAGCATTTT. It yields the protein CASSSRESNQPQHF.

J is TRBJ2-3 and V is TRBV29-1, with 10 bases lining up with TRBD2. Germline CDR1 reads SQVTM; CDR2 reads ANQGSEA. The length of the CDR3 is 16 residues. The J segment lost 1 base and the V segment lost 7 bases, leaving 11 bases of the junction unmatched. The chain's CDR3 is CSAGTSVLEGTDTQYF. In nucleotides, the CDR3 is TGCAGCGCCGGGACTAGCGTGCTAGAGGGCACAGATACGCAGTATTTT.

Here the CDR3 reads CASSLISYEQYF. The CDR3 DNA follows: TGTGCCAGCAGCTTAATTTCCTACGAGCAGTACTTC. This rearrangement joins TRBV7-2 to TRBJ2-7; no clear D. The V gene's germline CDR1 is SGHTA and CDR2 FQGNSA. V gave up 2 bases and J gave up 1 base, with 3 bases separating them. The CDR3 has 12 residues.